This is a list of T cell receptor beta chains from one sample in a study of blood T cell repertoires in COVID-19. Sequencing used immunoSEQ multiplex PCR; TCRdb keeps in-frame clones, though not all of them. The sample yields approximately 130,000 clones, about 86% seen once. Sample: peripheral blood. These receptors were collected from a man older than 75 with active or convalescent COVID-19. CDR3s include the opening cysteine and the closing phenylalanine or tryptophan. Each record gives: clone size, J gene, D gene, V gene, CDR3 DNA, CDR3 protein. A D gene is named only where the DNA matches it firmly. Size is stated for part of the rows, as once, few or many counts, or as a class when the clone is expanded.

-	TRBJ2-5	TRBD1	TRBV2	TGTGCCAGCGACAGGGGGGCGACCCAGTACTTC	CASDRGATQYF
-	TRBJ1-2	-	TRBV6-5	TGTGCCAGCATCCAGGAGGCAAGCTCGACTGGCTACACCTTC	CASIQEASSTGYTF
few	TRBJ2-5	TRBD1	TRBV7-6	TGTGCCAGCAGCTTAACCGGACAGGGGGGTACGGAGACCCAGTACTTC	CASSLTGQGGTETQYF
once	TRBJ1-1	TRBD1	TRBV7-9	TGTGCCAGCAGAGAACAGGGGATGAACACTGAAGCTTTCTTT	CASREQGMNTEAFF
-	TRBJ2-7	-	TRBV5-4	TGTGCCAGCAGCTTAGGGATACAGGGTCACTCCTACGAGCAGTACTTC	CASSLGIQGHSYEQYF
-	TRBJ1-3	TRBD1	TRBV24-1	TGTGCCACCAGTGAAGCCCCGGGACAGGGGAACTCTGGAAACACCATATATTTT	CATSEAPGQGNSGNTIYF
few	TRBJ1-4	-	TRBV7-2	TGTGCCAGCAGCCCGGACAGAGAAAAACTGTTTTTT	CASSPDREKLFF
-	TRBJ2-3	-	TRBV7-8	TGTGCCAGCAGCCCCGGAGGAGGGGCCAGCACAGATACGCAGTATTTT	CASSPGGGASTDTQYF
-	TRBJ1-3	-	TRBV3-1/TRBV3-2	TGTGCCAGCAGCCAAGGGACACGCTCTGGAAACACCATATATTTT	CASSQGTRSGNTIYF
-	TRBJ1-1	-	TRBV18	TGTGCCAGCTCACCAAGCTACAGCAGCAGCCTAGAAGCTTTCTTT	CASSPSYSSSLEAFF
-	TRBJ1-2	-	TRBV6-5	TGTGCCAGCAGCAGGGCTAACTATGGCTACACCTTC	CASSRANYGYTF
-	TRBJ2-7	-	TRBV9	TGTGCCAGCAGCCCCACCGACAGTCTCTACGAGCAGTACTTC	CASSPTDSLYEQYF
-	TRBJ1-3	-	TRBV11-2	TGTGCCAGCAGCTCGCCGGGGTATCCGTGGGGAAACACCATATATTTT	CASSSPGYPWGNTIYF
-	TRBJ1-6	TRBD1	TRBV11-2	TGTGCCAGCAGCCCCCGTCAGGGGGCGAATTCACCCCTCCACTTT	CASSPRQGANSPLHF
once	TRBJ2-3	TRBD2	TRBV9	TGTGCCAGCAGCGTTAGCGGGGGGCGGACAGATACGCAGTATTTT	CASSVSGGRTDTQYF
-	TRBJ2-1	-	TRBV5-1	TGCGCCAGCAGCGTCAACCTACCCTCCTACAATGAGCAGTTCTTC	CASSVNLPSYNEQFF
-	TRBJ2-7	-	TRBV24-1	TGTGCCACCCCTAGGGTGGAGGACTCCTACGAGCAGTACTTC	CATPRVEDSYEQYF
-	TRBJ2-7	-	TRBV18	TGTGCCAGCTCACCACCGTTTTCGGGGGTCAAGCAGTACTTC	CASSPPFSGVKQYF
-	TRBJ1-2	-	TRBV11-1	TGTGCCAGCAGCTTTGGCAGGGGCCTTGGCTACACCTTC	CASSFGRGLGYTF
-	TRBJ2-7	TRBD1	TRBV19	TGTGCCAGTAGTATTGGGGACAGGGGCTACGAGCAGTACTTC	CASSIGDRGYEQYF
-	TRBJ1-2	-	TRBV13	TGTGCCAGCAGCGATTCGCAGGGGCCTGGCTACACCTTC	CASSDSQGPGYTF
few	TRBJ1-6	TRBD1	TRBV15	TGTGCCACCAGCAGAGGGGGACAGGGGGCACGAAATTCACCCCTCCACTTT	CATSRGGQGARNSPLHF
-	TRBJ1-1	-	TRBV7-2	TGTGCCAGCAGCCCGCAGAACATGAACACTGAAGCTTTCTTT	CASSPQNMNTEAFF
-	TRBJ1-1	-	TRBV10-3	TGTGCCATCAGTGAGGACAGGCGAATGACTGAAGCTTTCTTT	CAISEDRRMTEAFF
once	TRBJ2-4	TRBD2	TRBV6-2/TRBV6-3	TGTGCCAGCAGTCTGTTGGGTAGCGGGGCCCAAAACATTCAGTACTTC	CASSLLGSGAQNIQYF
-	TRBJ2-7	-	TRBV27	TGTGCCAGCAGTCGGGGGATGGGGGAGCAGTACTTC	CASSRGMGEQYF
-	TRBJ2-5	-	TRBV12-5	TGTGCTAGTGGTTTACGACCGGGTCCAGAGACCCAGTACTTC	CASGLRPGPETQYF
many	TRBJ2-3	TRBD2	TRBV11-2	TGTGCCAGCAGCCTAGGACTAGCGGGGGGGCGGGGCACAGATACGCAGTATTTT	CASSLGLAGGRGTDTQYF
-	TRBJ1-1	-	TRBV25-1	TGTGCCAGCAGAGTACCTGCAGGGGTTGGCACTGAAGCTTTCTTT	CASRVPAGVGTEAFF
-	TRBJ1-4	TRBD1	TRBV10-3	TGTGCCATCAGCACTGGGACAGCAACTAATGAAAAACTGTTTTTT	CAISTGTATNEKLFF
once	TRBJ1-6	-	TRBV6-4	TGTGCCAGCAGTGACTCGGCAGGGGACGGTTCACCCCTCCACTTT	CASSDSAGDGSPLHF
-	TRBJ1-6	TRBD1	TRBV5-1	TGCGCCAGCAGCACGGACAGGGATTCACCCCTCCACTTT	CASSTDRDSPLHF
-	TRBJ1-3	-	TRBV5-1	TGCGCCAGCAGCTTGGGGGGCCACTTCGGAAACACCATATATTTT	CASSLGGHFGNTIYF
once	TRBJ1-1	TRBD1	TRBV6-1	TGTGCCAGCAGTGAAGCGACAGGGGCCACTGAAGCTTTCTTT	CASSEATGATEAFF
-	TRBJ1-4	TRBD1	TRBV12-5	TGTGCTAGTGGCAGAGGGACAGGGCCCTTCCTGAATGAAAAACTGTTTTTT	CASGRGTGPFLNEKLFF
-	TRBJ2-7	TRBD1	TRBV10-3	TGTGCCATCAGTCAGGGGGACACCTACGAGCAGTACTTC	CAISQGDTYEQYF
few	TRBJ2-3	TRBD2	TRBV6-1	TGTGCCAGCAGTGAGCGTCCCGGGACTAGCGTAGATACGCAGTATTTT	CASSERPGTSVDTQYF
-	TRBJ2-4	TRBD1	TRBV10-3	TGTGCCATCAGTGCAGGGACAGGGGACAAAAACATTCAGTACTTC	CAISAGTGDKNIQYF
-	TRBJ1-4	TRBD1	TRBV18	TGTGCCAGCTCACCGCAACAGGGGGCAGAGGAAAAACTGTTTTTT	CASSPQQGAEEKLFF
-	TRBJ2-3	-	TRBV7-2	TGTGCCAGCAGCCCCAGCAGGGTCACAGATACGCAGTATTTT	CASSPSRVTDTQYF
-	TRBJ2-6	-	TRBV4-1	TGCGCCAGCAGCCTTCAGGACTCTGGGGCCAACGTCCTGACTTTC	CASSLQDSGANVLTF
-	TRBJ2-7	TRBD1	TRBV30	TGTGCCTGGAGTGTAGGGACAGTCTACGAGCAGTACTTC	CAWSVGTVYEQYF
-	TRBJ1-6	-	TRBV9	TGTGCCAGCAGCGTATGGGGGCATAATTCACCCCTCCACTTT	CASSVWGHNSPLHF
once	TRBJ2-5	-	TRBV11-2	TGTGCCAGCAGCAAAGGGGTCGTGGGCTCTGGGGAGACCCAGTACTTC	CASSKGVVGSGETQYF
-	TRBJ2-5	-	TRBV13	TGTGCCAGCAGTTCCATTCAAGAGACCCAGTACTTC	CASSSIQETQYF